This note documents a single TCR beta chain sequence. It has no known antigen specificity. No qualities accompany the bases; no much larger clone lies one base away. Participants in the prospective study were aged roughly 18 to 100 years, lived in 20 to 25 United States geographic areas, and enrolled through a virtual design. In the prospective study, participants were assigned to cohorts based on the clinical history participants reported in a screening survey and a study questionnaire. A participant counted as exposed if, within 2 weeks of entering the study, that participant had been in contact with someone who had a PCR-confirmed or clinician-diagnosed COVID-19 case. In the prospective study, whole blood, serum and a nasopharyngeal or oropharyngeal swab were collected from each participant by mobile phlebotomists. Additional blood draws and questionnaires over an approximately two-month period could optionally be provided by prospective study participants. Before DNA extraction, blood samples from the prospective study were shipped at room temperature or frozen.

This entry comes from a study of blood T cell repertoires in COVID-19 (dated by TCRdb to the early 2020s). About the investigation overall: Samples from collaborators originated in the United States, Italy and Spain and spanned both the acute and convalescent phases of COVID-19. The prospective study material was composed of cDNA or gDNA derived from T cells, B-cell-depleted T cells, or PBMCs. Deeply sampled blood TCRbeta repertoires from subjects exposed to, actively infected with, or recovered from COVID-19 were included in the dataset. The repertoires were made available in a free public database intended to serve as a resource for research on the immune response to SARS-CoV-2. The samples were drawn from two sources: the first 160 participants of the ongoing ImmuneRACE study, and over 950 subjects contributed by 6 global collaborators. The sample metadata nearly always contained a de-identified subject ID, COVID-19 status, age in years and sex. Where available, HLA class I and class II types were obtained from metadata supplied by the sample provider rather than from assay-based typing.

TCRbeta CDR3 regions were amplified from genomic DNA using the immunoSEQ Assay, a bias-controlled multiplex PCR. The published analysis was carried out like this. The number of nucleated cells in each sample was estimated by amplification of reference gene primers within the assay. To quantify the absolute abundance of each unique TCRbeta CDR3 rearrangement, sequence reads were collapsed and filtered. For each sample, productive Simpson clonality was calculated as the square root of Simpson's diversity index across productive rearrangements. TCRdb provides this immuneACCESS table in a form limited to in-frame rearrangements. Some clones are lacking; in checked studies, under half of them reflect an unresolved V gene, and why the rest are absent is not known. The DNA gave D and trimming, while V, J and clone size come from that table. The sample table holds about 190,000 clones, of which 80% to 85% were seen once. The top ten hold 3% to 3.5% of the sample.

Overall results and qualifications from the work: Clinical and demographic metadata were provided uncurated, with the amount varying by source and participant.

This TCR came from a woman in her thirties who had been exposed to COVID-19. Sequencing input: PBMCs or T cells enriched from blood (not recorded which).

The sequence in DNA is TGTGCCAGCAGTTTTATTTCAGGCTTTCTAGGCTACACCTTC. It encodes CASSFISGFLGYTF. This sequence uses TRBV27 and TRBJ1-2, with no reliable assignment of the D segment. CDR1 and CDR2 are drawn from the germline V gene (reference sequence): MNHEY, SMNVEV. The CDR3 covers 14 residues, taking in both the cysteine and the phenylalanine. The only DNA kept is the CDR3, 42 bases in frame from the first base. The trim is 3 bases for V and 8 bases for J, with a gap of 16 bases between the germline ends.